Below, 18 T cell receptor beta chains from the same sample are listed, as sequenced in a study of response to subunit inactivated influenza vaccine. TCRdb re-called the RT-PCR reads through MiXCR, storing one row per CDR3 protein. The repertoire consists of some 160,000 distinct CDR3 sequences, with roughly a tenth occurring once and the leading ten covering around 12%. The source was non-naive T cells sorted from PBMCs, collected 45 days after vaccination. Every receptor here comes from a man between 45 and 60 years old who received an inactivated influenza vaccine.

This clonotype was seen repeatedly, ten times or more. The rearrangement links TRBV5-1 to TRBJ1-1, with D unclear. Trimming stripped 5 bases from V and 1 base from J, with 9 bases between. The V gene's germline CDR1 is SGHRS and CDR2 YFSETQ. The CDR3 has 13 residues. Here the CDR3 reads CASRAGENTEAFF. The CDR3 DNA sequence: TGCGCCAGCAGGGCCGGGGAGAACACTGAAGCTTTCTTT. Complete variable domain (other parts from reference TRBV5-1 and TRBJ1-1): KAGVTQTPRYLIKTRGQQVTLSCSPISGHRSVSWYQQTPGQGLQFLFEYFSETQRNKGNFPGRFSGRQFSNSRSEMNVSTLELGDSALYLCASRAGENTEAFFGQGTRLTVV.

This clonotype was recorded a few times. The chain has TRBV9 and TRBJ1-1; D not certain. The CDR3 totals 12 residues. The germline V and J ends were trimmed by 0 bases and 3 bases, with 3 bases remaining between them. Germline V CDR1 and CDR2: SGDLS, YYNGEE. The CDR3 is CASSVEDTEAFF. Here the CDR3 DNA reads TGTGCCAGCAGCGTAGAGGACACTGAAGCTTTCTTT. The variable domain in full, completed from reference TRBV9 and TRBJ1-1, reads DSGVTQTPKHLITATGQRVTLRCSPRSGDLSVYWYQQSLDQGLQFLIQYYNGEERAKGNILERFSAQQFPDLHSELNLSSLELGDSALYFCASSVEDTEAFFGQGTRLTVV.

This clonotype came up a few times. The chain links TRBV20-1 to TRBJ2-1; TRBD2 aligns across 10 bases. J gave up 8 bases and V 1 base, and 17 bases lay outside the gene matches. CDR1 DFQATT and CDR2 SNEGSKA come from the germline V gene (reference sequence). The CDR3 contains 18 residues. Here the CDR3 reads CSARVPLERGGSIHEQFF. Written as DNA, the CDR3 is TGCAGTGCTAGAGTGCCCCTCGAGCGGGGGGGGAGTATCCATGAGCAGTTCTTC.

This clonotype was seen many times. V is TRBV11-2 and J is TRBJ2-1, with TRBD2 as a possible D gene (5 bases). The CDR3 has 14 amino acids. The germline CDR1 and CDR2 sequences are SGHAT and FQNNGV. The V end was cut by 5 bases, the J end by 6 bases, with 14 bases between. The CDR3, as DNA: TGTGCCAGCAGCCTCGACCTAGCAACCAATGAGCAGTTCTTC. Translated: CASSLDLATNEQFF.

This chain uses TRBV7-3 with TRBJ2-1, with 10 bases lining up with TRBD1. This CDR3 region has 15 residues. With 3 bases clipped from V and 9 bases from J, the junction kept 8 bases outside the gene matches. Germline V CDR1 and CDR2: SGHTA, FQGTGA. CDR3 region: CASSFKPGQGSEQFF. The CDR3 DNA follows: TGTGCCAGCAGCTTCAAACCGGGACAGGGGTCTGAGCAGTTCTTC.

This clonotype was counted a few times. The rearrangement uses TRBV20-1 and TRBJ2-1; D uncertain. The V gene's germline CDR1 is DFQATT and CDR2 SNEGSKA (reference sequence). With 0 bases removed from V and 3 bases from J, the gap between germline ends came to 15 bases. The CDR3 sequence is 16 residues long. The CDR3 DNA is TGCAGTGCTAGAGATATCGCCCCAAAGGGCTACAATGAGCAGTTCTTC. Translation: CSARDIAPKGYNEQFF.

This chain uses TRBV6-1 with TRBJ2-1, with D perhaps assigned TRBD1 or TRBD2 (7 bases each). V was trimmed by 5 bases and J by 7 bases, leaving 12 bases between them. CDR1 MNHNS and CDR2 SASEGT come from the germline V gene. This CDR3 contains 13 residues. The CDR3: CASSRRGGNEQFF. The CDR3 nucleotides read TGTGCCAGCAGTCGCAGGGGGGGGAATGAGCAGTTCTTC.

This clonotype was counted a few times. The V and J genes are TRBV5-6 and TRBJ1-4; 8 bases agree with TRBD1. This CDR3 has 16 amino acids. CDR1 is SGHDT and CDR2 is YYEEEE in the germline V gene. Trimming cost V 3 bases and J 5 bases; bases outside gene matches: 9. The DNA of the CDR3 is TGTGCCAGCAGCTCATCTGAGACAGGGGAAAATGAAAAACTGTTTTTT. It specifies CASSSSETGENEKLFF.

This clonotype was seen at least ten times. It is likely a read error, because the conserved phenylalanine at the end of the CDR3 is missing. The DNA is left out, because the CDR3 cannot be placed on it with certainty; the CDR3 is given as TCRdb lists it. The CDR3 reads CASSYNWDIVL. The chain recombines TRBV28 with TRBJ2-7; the D call in the table, TRBD1, was not verified against the DNA. CDR1 is MDHEN and CDR2 is SYDVKM in the germline V gene. The CDR3 comprises 11 residues, both ends counted.

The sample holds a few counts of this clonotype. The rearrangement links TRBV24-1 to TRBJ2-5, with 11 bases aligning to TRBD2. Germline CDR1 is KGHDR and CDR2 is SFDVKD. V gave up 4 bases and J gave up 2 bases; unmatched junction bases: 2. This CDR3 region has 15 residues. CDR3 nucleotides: TGTGCCACCAGTGAATTAGCGGGGGGGCAAGAGACCCAGTACTTC. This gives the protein CATSELAGGQETQYF.

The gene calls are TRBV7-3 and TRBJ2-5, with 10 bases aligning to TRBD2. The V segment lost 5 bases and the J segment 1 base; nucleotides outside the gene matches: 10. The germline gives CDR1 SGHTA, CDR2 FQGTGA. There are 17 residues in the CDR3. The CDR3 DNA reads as TGTGCCAGCAGCACACCTGGGCCTAGCGGGAGCCAAGAGACCCAGTACTTC. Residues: CASSTPGPSGSQETQYF.

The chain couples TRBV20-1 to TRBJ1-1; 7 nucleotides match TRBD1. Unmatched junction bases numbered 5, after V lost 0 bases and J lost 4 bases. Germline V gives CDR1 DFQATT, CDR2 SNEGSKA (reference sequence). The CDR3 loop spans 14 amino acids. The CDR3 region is CSARDLGDSTEAFF. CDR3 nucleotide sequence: TGCAGTGCTAGAGATCTAGGGGACAGCACTGAAGCTTTCTTT.

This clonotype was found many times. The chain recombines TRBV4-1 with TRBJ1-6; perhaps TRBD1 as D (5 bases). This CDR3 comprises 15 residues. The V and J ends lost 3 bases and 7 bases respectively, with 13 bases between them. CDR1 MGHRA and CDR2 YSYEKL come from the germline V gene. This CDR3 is CASSQAGSLNSPLHF. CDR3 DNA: TGCGCCAGCAGCCAGGCAGGGTCGCTGAATTCACCCCTCCACTTT.

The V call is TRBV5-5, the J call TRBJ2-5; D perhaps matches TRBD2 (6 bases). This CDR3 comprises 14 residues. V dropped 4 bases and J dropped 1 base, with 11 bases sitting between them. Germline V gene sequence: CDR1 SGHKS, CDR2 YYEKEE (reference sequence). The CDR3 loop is CASSRRGSQETQYF. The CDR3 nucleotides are TGTGCCAGCAGCCGCCGGGGGAGCCAAGAGACCCAGTACTTC.

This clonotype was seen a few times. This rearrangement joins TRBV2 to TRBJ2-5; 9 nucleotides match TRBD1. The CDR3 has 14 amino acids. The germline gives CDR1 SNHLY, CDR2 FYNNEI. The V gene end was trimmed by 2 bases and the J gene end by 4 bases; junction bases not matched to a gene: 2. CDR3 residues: CASSEYRGRETQYF. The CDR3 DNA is TGTGCCAGCAGTGAATACAGGGGGCGAGAGACCCAGTACTTC.

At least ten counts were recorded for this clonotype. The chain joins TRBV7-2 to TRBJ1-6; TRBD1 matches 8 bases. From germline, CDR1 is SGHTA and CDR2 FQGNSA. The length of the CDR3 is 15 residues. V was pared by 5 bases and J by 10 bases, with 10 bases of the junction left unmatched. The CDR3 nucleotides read TGTGCCAGCAGCCCCACGACAGGGGTAAAGTCACCCCTCCACTTT. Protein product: CASSPTTGVKSPLHF.

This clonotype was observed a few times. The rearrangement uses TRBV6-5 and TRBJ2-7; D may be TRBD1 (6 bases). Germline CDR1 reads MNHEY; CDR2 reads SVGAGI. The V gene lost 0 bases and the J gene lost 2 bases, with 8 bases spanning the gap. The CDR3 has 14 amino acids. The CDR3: CASSYSRGPYEQYF. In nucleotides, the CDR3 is TGTGCCAGCAGTTACTCCAGGGGACCCTACGAGCAGTACTTC.

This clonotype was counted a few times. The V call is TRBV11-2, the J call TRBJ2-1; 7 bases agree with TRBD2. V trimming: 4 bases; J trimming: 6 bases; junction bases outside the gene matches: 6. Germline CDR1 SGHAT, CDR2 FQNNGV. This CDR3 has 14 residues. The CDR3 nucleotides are TGTGCCAGCAGCTCAGCGGGGTTAGCCAATGAGCAGTTCTTC. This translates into CASSSAGLANEQFF.